This passage covers 5 T cell receptor beta chains from one sample sequenced in a study of T cell repertoires in cytomegalovirus infection (dated by TCRdb to about 2019). The intended sense of this specimen's treatment or condition label: in vitro stimulation with specific CMV peptide epitopes to enrich CMV-specific T cells. Instrument used: Illumina HiSeq 1500. Using fastp trimming at Q25 and MiXCR clonotype assembly, TCRdb reanalyzed the public sequencing data and kept in-frame beta chains. Every entry covers one CDR3 protein and lists the most common genes and DNA from its rows. In this sample the table shows roughly 990,000 distinct CDR3 sequences, about a third of which occur a single time. Over 12% of the sample rests with the top ten. These receptors' targets are unknown. Sequenced here: cultured CD8+ T cells from PBMCs, sampled from culture after CMV antigen stimulation. These receptors originate from a human donor in good health (CMV status not recorded). Some clones in this sample may be carry-over from other donors' samples.

In its sample, this clonotype was seen a few times. The chain combines TRBV2 with TRBJ2-5; 11 bases match TRBD2. The CDR3 has 16 residues. Germline V CDR1 and CDR2: SNHLY, FYNNEI. V trimming: 6 bases; J trimming: 2 bases; junction bases outside the gene matches: 8. The CDR3, as DNA: TGTGCCAGCAGCGCCCTAGCGGGGGGCCTACAAGAGACCCAGTACTTC. This codes for CASSALAGGLQETQYF.

This clonotype was picked up a small number of times. This chain connects TRBV28 to TRBJ2-1; 8 bases match TRBD1. V was pared by 8 bases and J by 15 bases, with 18 bases of the junction left unmatched. Germline CDR1 is MDHEN and CDR2 is SYDVKM. The CDR3 consists of 14 residues. The CDR3 spells CASLTQGQGLSLFF. Written as DNA, the CDR3 is TGTGCCAGCCTAACGCAAGGACAGGGTCTTTCGCTGTTCTTC. Combining the CDR3 with reference TRBV28 and TRBJ2-1 gives the whole variable domain DVKVTQSSRYLVKRTGEKVFLECVQDMDHENMFWYRQDPGLGLRLIYFSYDVKMKEKGDIPEGYSVSREKKERFSLILESASTNQTSMYLCASLTQGQGLSLFFGPGTRLTVL.

A remark on this clonotype: At one end, the junction sequence differs from germline, possibly due to a read error. The chain has TRBV7-8 and TRBJ1-5; 8 nucleotides agree with TRBD1. CDR1 SGHVS and CDR2 FQNEAQ come from the germline V gene. The CDR3 runs 15 residues. The CDR3 DNA follows: TGTACCAGCAGCTCTCAGGGGGCCGCCAACCAGCCCCAGCATTTT. Translated, it gives CTSSSQGAANQPQHF.

V and J are TRBV10-3 and TRBJ2-3; no clear D. The ends were cut back, 11 bases at V and 7 bases at J, with 4 bases in the middle. Per germline, CDR1 ENHRY and CDR2 SYGVKD. The CDR3 is 8 residues long. The CDR3 coding sequence is TGTGCCCCATATACGCAGTATTTT. The encoded protein is CAPYTQYF.

This clonotype was found a few times. CDR3 sequence reads: CASSLAGRVVNQPQHF. Written as DNA, the CDR3 is TGTGCCAGCAGCTTAGCGGGCAGGGTAGTCAATCAGCCCCAGCATTTT. This chain uses TRBV7-8 with TRBJ1-5, with D perhaps matching TRBD1 (5 bases). Germline values: CDR1 SGHVS, CDR2 FQNEAQ. V gave up 0 bases and J gave up 3 bases, with 12 bases separating them. This CDR3 region has 16 residues.